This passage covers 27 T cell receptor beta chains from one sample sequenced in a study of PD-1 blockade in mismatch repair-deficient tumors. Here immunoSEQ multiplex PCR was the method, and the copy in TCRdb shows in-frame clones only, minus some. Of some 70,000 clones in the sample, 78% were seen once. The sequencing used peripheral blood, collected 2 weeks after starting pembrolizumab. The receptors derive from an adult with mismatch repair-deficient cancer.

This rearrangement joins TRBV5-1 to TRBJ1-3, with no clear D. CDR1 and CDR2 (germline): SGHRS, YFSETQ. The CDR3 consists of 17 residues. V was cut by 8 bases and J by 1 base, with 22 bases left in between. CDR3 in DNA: TGCGCCAGTACACGGGAACCATTAACCGAGTCTGGAAACACCATATATTTT. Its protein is CASTREPLTESGNTIYF.

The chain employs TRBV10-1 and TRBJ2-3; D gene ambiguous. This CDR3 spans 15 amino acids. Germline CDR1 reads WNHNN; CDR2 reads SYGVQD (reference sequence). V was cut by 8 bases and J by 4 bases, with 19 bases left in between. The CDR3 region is CASLYRVHNPDTQYF. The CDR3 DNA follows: TGCGCCAGCCTTTACCGAGTCCATAATCCAGATACGCAGTATTTT.

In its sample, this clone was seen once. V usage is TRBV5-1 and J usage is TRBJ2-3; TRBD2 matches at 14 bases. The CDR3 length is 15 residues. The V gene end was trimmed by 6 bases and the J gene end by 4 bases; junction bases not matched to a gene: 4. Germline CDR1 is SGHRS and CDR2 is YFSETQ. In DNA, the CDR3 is TGCGCCAGCAATCCGGGACTAGCGGGAGCAGATACGCAGTATTTT. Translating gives CASNPGLAGADTQYF.

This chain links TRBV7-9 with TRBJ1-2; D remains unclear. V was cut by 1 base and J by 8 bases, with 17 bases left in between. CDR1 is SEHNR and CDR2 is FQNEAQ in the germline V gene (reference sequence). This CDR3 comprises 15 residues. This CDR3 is CASSLGSHLSQGYTF. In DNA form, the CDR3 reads TGTGCCAGCAGCTTAGGGTCGCACCTCTCCCAGGGCTACACCTTC.

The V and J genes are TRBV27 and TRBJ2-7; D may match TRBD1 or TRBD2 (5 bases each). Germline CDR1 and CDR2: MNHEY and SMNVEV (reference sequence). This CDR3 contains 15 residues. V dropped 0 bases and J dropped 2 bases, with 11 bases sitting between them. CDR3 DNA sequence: TGTGCCAGCAGTTTATCCGGGCCGGGACCCTACGAGCAGTACTTC. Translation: CASSLSGPGPYEQYF.

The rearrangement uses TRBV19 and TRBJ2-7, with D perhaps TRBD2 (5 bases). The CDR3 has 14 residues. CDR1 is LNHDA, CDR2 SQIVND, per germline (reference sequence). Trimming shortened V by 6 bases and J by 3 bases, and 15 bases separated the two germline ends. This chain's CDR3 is CASSPSYGNYEQYF. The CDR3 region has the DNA TGTGCCAGTAGCCCCTCGTACGGGAACTACGAGCAGTACTTC.

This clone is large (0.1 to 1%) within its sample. The CDR3 coding sequence is TGTGCCAGCAGTGAGAATCGTGGCTACACCTTC. The encoded protein is CASSENRGYTF. This sequence joins TRBV25-1 and TRBJ1-2; no clear D. CDR3 length: 11 residues. Germline loops: CDR1 MGHDK, CDR2 SYGVNS. V was clipped by 3 bases and J by 7 bases, with 6 bases between them.

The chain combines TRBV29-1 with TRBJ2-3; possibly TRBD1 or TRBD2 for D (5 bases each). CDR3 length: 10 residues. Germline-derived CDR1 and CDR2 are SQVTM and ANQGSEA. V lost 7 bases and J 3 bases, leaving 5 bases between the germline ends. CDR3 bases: TGCAGCGGGGGGACAGATACGCAGTATTTT. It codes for CSGGTDTQYF.

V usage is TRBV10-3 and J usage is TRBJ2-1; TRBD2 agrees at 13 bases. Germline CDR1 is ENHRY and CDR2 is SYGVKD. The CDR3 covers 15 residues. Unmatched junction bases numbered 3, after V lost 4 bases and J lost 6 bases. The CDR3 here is CAISGTSGSGNEQFF. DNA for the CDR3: TGTGCCATCAGTGGGACTAGCGGGAGTGGCAATGAGCAGTTCTTC.

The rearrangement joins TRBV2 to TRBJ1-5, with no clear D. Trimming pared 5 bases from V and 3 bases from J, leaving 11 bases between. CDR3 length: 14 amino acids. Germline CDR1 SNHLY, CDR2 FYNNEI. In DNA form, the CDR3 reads TGTGCCAGCAGTAGTTCCGGTCCCAATCAGCCCCAGCATTTT. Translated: CASSSSGPNQPQHF.

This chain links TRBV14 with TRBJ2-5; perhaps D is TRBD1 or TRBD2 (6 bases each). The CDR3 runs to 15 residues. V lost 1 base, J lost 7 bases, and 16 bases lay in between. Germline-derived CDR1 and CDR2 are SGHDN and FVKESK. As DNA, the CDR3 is TGTGCCAGCAGCCAAGCACGGCTGGAGGGGGGGACCCAGTACTTC. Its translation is CASSQARLEGGTQYF.

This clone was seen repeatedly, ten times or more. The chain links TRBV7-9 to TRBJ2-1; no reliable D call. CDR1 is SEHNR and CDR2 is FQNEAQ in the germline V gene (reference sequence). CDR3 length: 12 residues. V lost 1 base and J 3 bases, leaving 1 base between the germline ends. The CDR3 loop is CASSLGYNEQFF. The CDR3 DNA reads TGTGCCAGCAGCTTAGGCTACAATGAGCAGTTCTTC. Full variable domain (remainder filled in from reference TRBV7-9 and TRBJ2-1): DTGVSQNPRHKITKRGQNVTFRCDPISEHNRLYWYRQTLGQGPEFLTYFQNEAQLEKSRLLSDRFSAERPKGSFSTLEIQRTEQGDSAMYLCASSLGYNEQFFGPGTRLTVL.

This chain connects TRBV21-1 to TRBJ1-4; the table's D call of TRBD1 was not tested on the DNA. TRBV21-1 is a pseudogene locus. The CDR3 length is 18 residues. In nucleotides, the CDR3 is TGTGCCAGCAGCAAAGTACCCCCCTGGCAGGGGTCTTGGGAAAAACTGTTTTTT. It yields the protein CASSKVPPWQGSWEKLFF.

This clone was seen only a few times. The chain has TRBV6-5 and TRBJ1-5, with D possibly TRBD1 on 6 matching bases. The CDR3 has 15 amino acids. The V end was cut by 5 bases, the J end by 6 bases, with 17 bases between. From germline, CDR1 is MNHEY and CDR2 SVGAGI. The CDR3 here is CASSVMGLDSQPQHF. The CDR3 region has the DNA TGTGCCAGCAGTGTAATGGGTTTGGACAGTCAGCCCCAGCATTTT.

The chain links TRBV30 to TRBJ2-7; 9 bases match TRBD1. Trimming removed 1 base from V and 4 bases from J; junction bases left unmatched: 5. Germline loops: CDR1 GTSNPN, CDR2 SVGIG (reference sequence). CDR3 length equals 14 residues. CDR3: CAWSGGGTGYEQYF. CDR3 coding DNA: TGTGCCTGGAGTGGGGGGGGGACAGGGTACGAGCAGTACTTC.

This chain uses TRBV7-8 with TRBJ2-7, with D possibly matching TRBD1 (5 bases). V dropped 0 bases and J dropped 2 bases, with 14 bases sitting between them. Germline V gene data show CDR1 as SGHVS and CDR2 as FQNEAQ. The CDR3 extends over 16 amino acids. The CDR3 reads CASSLAGRWGTYEQYF. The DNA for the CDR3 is TGTGCCAGCAGCTTAGCGGGGCGGTGGGGCACCTACGAGCAGTACTTC.

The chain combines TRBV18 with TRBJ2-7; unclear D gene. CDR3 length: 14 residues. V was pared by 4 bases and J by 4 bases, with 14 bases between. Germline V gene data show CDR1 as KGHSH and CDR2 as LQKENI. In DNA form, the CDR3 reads TGTGCCAGCTCACGGTCAGGAACTTCATACGAGCAGTACTTC. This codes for CASSRSGTSYEQYF.

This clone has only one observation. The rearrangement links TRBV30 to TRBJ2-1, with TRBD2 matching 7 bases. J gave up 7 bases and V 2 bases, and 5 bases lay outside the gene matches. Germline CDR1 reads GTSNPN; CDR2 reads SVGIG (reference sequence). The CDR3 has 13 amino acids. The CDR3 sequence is CAWSIASGNEQFF. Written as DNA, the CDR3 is TGTGCCTGGAGTATAGCTAGCGGTAATGAGCAGTTCTTC.

Written as DNA, the CDR3 is TGTGCCAGCAGGCGCAGGGGGGTTCCCCCTACCTTC. Translated: CASRRRGVPPTF. The chain uses TRBV6-5 and TRBJ1-2, with 7 bases aligning to TRBD1. This CDR3 has 12 amino acids. Germline CDR1 reads MNHEY; CDR2 reads SVGAGI. J lost 14 bases, V lost 6 bases, and 12 bases had no gene match.

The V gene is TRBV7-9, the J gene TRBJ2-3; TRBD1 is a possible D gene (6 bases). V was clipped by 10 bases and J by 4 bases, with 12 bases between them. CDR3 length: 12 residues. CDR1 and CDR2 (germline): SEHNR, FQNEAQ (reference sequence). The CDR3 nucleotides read TGTGCCACCCTCAGGGGTCCAGATACGCAGTATTTT. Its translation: CATLRGPDTQYF.

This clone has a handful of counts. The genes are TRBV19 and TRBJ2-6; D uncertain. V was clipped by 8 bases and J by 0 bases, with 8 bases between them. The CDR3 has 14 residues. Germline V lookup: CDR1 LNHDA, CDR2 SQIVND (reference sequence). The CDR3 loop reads CASCSSSGANVLTF. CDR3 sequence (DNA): TGTGCCAGTTGTAGTTCCTCTGGGGCCAACGTCCTGACTTTC.

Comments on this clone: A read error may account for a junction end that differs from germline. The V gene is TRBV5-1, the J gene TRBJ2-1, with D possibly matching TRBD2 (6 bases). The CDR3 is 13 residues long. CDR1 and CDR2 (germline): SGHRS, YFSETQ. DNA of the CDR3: TGCGCCAGCTGCTTGGTACTCGGGGGTGAGCAGTTCTTC. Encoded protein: CASCLVLGGEQFF.

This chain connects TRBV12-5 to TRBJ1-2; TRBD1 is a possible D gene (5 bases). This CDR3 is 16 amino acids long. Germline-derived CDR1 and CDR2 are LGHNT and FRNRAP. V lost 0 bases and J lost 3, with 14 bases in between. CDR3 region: CASGLVQDIHHYGYTF. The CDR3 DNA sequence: TGTGCTAGTGGTTTGGTACAGGACATACACCACTATGGCTACACCTTC.

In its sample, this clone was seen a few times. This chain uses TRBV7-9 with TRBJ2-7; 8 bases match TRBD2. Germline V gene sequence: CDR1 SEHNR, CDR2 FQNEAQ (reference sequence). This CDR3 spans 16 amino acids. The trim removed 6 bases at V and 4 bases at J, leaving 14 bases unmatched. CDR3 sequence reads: CASSPRDGRASYEQYF. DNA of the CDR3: TGTGCCAGCAGTCCAAGGGACGGGAGGGCCTCGTACGAGCAGTACTTC. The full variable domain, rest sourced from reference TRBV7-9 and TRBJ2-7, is DTGVSQNPRHKITKRGQNVTFRCDPISEHNRLYWYRQTLGQGPEFLTYFQNEAQLEKSRLLSDRFSAERPKGSFSTLEIQRTEQGDSAMYLCASSPRDGRASYEQYFGPGTRLTVT.

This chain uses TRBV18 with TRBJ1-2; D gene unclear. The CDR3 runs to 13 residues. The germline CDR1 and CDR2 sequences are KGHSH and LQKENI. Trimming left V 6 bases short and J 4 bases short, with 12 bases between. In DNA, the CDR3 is TGTGCCAGCTCGCCTGTAAACGGCTATGGCTACACCTTC. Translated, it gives CASSPVNGYGYTF.

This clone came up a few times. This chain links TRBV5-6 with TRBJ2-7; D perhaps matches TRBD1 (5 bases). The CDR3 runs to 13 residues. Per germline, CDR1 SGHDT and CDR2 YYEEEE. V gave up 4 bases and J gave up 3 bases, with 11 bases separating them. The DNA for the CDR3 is TGTGCCAGCAGCACCGTCGACAGCTACGAGCAGTACTTC. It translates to CASSTVDSYEQYF.

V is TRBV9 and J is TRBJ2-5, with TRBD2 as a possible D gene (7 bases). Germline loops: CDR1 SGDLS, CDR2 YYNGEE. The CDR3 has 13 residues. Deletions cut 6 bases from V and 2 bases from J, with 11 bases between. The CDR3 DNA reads TGTGCCAGCAAGGGGGGGGTGCAAGAGACCCAGTACTTC. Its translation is CASKGGVQETQYF.